Listed here are 9 T cell receptor beta chains from one sample, sequenced in a study of CD8 T cells in Susac syndrome. RNA was extracted with the RNeasy kit, and a quantity of roughly 0.5 to 1 ug was reverse transcribed using random hexamers. MiXCR, applied by TCRdb to the immunoSEQ multiplex PCR reads, yields one record per CDR3 protein. This repertoire shows some 120,000 distinct CDR3 sequences, 94% found once; its top ten account for around 0.12%. What was sequenced was CD4+ T cells from PBMCs. The receptors originated from a human donor with multiple sclerosis.

J is TRBJ2-3 and V is TRBV30; TRBD2 matches at 12 bases. This CDR3 contains 17 residues. V lost 4 bases to trimming and J lost 5 bases; unmatched junction nucleotides: 13. Germline V gene lookup returns CDR1 GTSNPN and CDR2 SVGIG (reference sequence). CDR3 sequence reads: CAWTVPASGRAGDTQYF. The CDR3 coding sequence is TGTGCCTGGACCGTACCTGCTAGCGGGAGGGCAGGAGATACGCAGTATTTT.

The chain recombines TRBV5-8 with TRBJ2-2; 7 bases are shared with TRBD1. The CDR3 runs 14 residues. V gave up 4 bases and J gave up 7 bases; unmatched junction bases: 7. Germline assignment: CDR1 SGHTS and CDR2 YDEGEE. CDR3 DNA: TGTGCCAGCAGCAGATTACAGGGGAACGGGGAGCTGTTTTTT. Protein: CASSRLQGNGELFF.

J is TRBJ2-1 and V is TRBV7-2; either TRBD1 or TRBD2 may supply D (5 bases each). The CDR3 runs to 16 residues. Per germline, CDR1 SGHTA and CDR2 FQGNSA. The V end lost 5 bases, the J end lost 7 bases, and 21 bases lay between the germline ends. The CDR3 sequence: CASSPDGETGQNEQFF. CDR3 nucleotide sequence: TGTGCCAGCAGCCCCGACGGGGAAACGGGGCAGAATGAGCAGTTCTTC.

V gene TRBV7-2 combines with J gene TRBJ2-7; perhaps TRBD1 as D (5 bases). With 5 bases removed from V and 4 bases from J, the gap between germline ends came to 21 bases. Germline CDR1 SGHTA, CDR2 FQGNSA. This CDR3 has 16 amino acids. The CDR3 DNA follows: TGTGCCAGCAGCCCCCGGCAGGGTTTGGTAGGTTACGAGCAGTACTTC. Translation gives CASSPRQGLVGYEQYF.

This chain uses TRBV30 with TRBJ1-1, with D maybe TRBD1 (5 bases). The germline V gene encodes CDR1 GTSNPN and CDR2 SVGIG (reference sequence). CDR3 size: 10 residues. V was pared by 3 bases and J by 6 bases, with 5 bases between. In DNA, the CDR3 is TGTGCCTGGAGCAGGGCTGAAGCTTTCTTT. The encoded protein is CAWSRAEAFF. The full variable domain, its missing parts supplied by reference TRBV30 and TRBJ1-1, is SQTIHQWPATLVQPVGSPLSLECTVEGTSNPNLYWYRQAAGRGLQLLFYSVGIGQISSEVPQNLSASRPQDRQFILSSKKLLLSDSGFYLCAWSRAEAFFGQGTRLTVV.

This chain links TRBV29-1 with TRBJ2-1, with D uncertain. The germline V and J ends were trimmed by 6 bases and 0 bases, with 12 bases remaining between them. The germline V gene encodes CDR1 SQVTM and CDR2 ANQGSEA. The CDR3 runs 14 residues. The CDR3 region has the DNA TGCAGCGTCTCCCGACCAAGCTCCTACAATGAGCAGTTCTTC. It is translated as CSVSRPSSYNEQFF.

The gene calls are TRBV29-1 and TRBJ1-3; D is ambiguous. CDR3 length equals 11 residues. The V and J ends lost 7 bases and 0 bases respectively, with 4 bases between them. Germline V CDR1 and CDR2: SQVTM, ANQGSEA. In DNA, the CDR3 is TGCAGCGGTCGCTCTGGAAACACCATATATTTT. It yields the protein CSGRSGNTIYF. The variable domain in full, with the rest retrieved from reference TRBV29-1 and TRBJ1-3, is SAVISQKPSRDICQRGTSLTIQCQVDSQVTMMFWYRQQPGQSLTLIATANQGSEATYESGFVIDKFPISRPNLTFSTLTVSNMSPEDSSIYLCSGRSGNTIYFGEGSWLTVV.

The CDR3 loop is CASSGEHLNNEQFF. CDR3 DNA: TGTGCCAGCAGCGGTGAACACCTGAACAATGAGCAGTTCTTC. This chain uses TRBV3-1 with TRBJ2-1, with D unresolved. The V end lost 5 bases, the J end lost 5 bases, and 13 bases lay between the germline ends. This CDR3 has 14 amino acids. Germline CDR1 is LGHDT and CDR2 is YNNKEL (reference sequence).

The V call is TRBV18, the J call TRBJ2-7; D may match TRBD1 or TRBD2 (5 bases each). The germline gives CDR1 KGHSH, CDR2 LQKENI. The CDR3 spans 17 residues. Trimming stripped 1 base from V and 0 bases from J, with 16 bases between. Here the CDR3 reads CASSPRVGTPASYEQYF. The CDR3 nucleotides read TGTGCCAGCTCACCACGGGTAGGGACCCCAGCCTCCTACGAGCAGTACTTC.